These 28 T cell receptor beta chains originate from one sample sequenced in a study of blood T cell repertoires in COVID-19. Assay: immunoSEQ multiplex PCR; the TCRdb copy retains only in-frame clones and omits some. The table records about 11,000 clones, nearly 90% of them present only once. The source material was peripheral blood. The origin of the receptors is a human donor in a cohort sampled during active COVID-19.

This clone occurred a few times. The chain combines TRBV6-8 with TRBJ1-6; a possible D gene is TRBD1 (6 bases). V was pared by 2 bases and J by 7 bases, with 15 bases between. There are 16 residues in the CDR3. Germline assignment: CDR1 MNHGY and CDR2 SAAAGT. DNA of the CDR3: TGTGCCAGCAGTTACCTTCTGGGGACAAGAAATTCACCCCTCCACTTT. Its translation is CASSYLLGTRNSPLHF.

The V gene is TRBV4-1, the J gene TRBJ2-5; 7 bases align to TRBD1. The V gene's germline CDR1 is MGHRA and CDR2 YSYEKL. CDR3 length: 13 residues. V shed 3 bases and J 3 bases; nucleotides not matched to a gene: 1. The chain's CDR3 is CASSHGQEETQYF. Here the CDR3 DNA reads TGCGCCAGCAGCCATGGACAGGAAGAGACCCAGTACTTC.

This rearrangement joins TRBV2 to TRBJ1-2, with TRBD1 matching 7 bases. The V gene end was trimmed by 4 bases and the J gene end by 8 bases; junction bases not matched to a gene: 7. The CDR3 length is 13 residues. Germline V gene data show CDR1 as SNHLY and CDR2 as FYNNEI. CDR3: CASSVGQDWGYTF. For the CDR3, the DNA is TGTGCCAGCAGTGTAGGACAGGACTGGGGCTACACCTTC.

The V call is TRBV3-1 (or the pseudogene TRBV3-2), the J call TRBJ2-1; D perhaps matches TRBD1 (5 bases). Deletions cut 2 bases from V and 1 base from J, with 18 bases between. The CDR3 spans 18 residues. The germline V gene has CDR1 LGHDT and CDR2 YNNKEL (reference sequence). DNA for the CDR3: TGTGCCAGCAGCCAAAAAAAGCTCAGGGATTTATCCTACAATGAGCAGTTCTTC. Translated: CASSQKKLRDLSYNEQFF.

The genes are TRBV4-3 and TRBJ1-1; no reliable D call. The CDR3 consists of 13 residues. CDR1 is LGHNA, CDR2 YSLEER, per germline. Trimming left V 4 bases short and J 3 bases short, with 9 bases between. The CDR3 bases are TGCGCCAGCAGCCGCGCCTTAGACACTGAAGCTTTCTTT. Amino acids: CASSRALDTEAFF.

The gene calls are TRBV10-3 and TRBJ1-3, with TRBD1 matching over 10 bases. V trimming: 8 bases; J trimming: 3 bases; junction bases outside the gene matches: 4. The length of the CDR3 is 14 residues. CDR1 and CDR2 from the germline V gene are ENHRY and SYGVKD. CDR3 loop: CAIAGTGVGNTIYF. CDR3 sequence (DNA): TGTGCCATCGCCGGGACAGGGGTTGGAAACACCATATATTTT.

The chain links TRBV10-2 to TRBJ2-3; 12 positions agree with TRBD2. Germline CDR1 and CDR2: WSHSY and SAAADI. The CDR3 length is 16 residues. With V trimmed by 8 bases and J by 0 bases, 6 bases remained unmatched. The CDR3 bases are TGCGCCAGCCTGACTAGCGGGGGCGTTAGCACAGATACGCAGTATTTT. This gives the protein CASLTSGGVSTDTQYF.

The chain links TRBV5-1 to TRBJ2-5; the match to TRBD2 covers 10 bases. CDR3 size: 16 residues. CDR1 and CDR2 (germline): SGHRS, YFSETQ. V gave up 3 bases and J gave up 4 bases; unmatched junction bases: 9. The CDR3 region is CASSSGVAGGGETQYF. CDR3 DNA: TGCGCCAGCAGCTCCGGGGTAGCGGGGGGTGGAGAGACCCAGTACTTC.

The rearrangement links TRBV11-3 to TRBJ2-7; TRBD2 might be the D (6 bases). This CDR3 comprises 14 residues. In germline, CDR1 is SGHNT, CDR2 YENEEA. V was cut by 1 base and J by 2 bases, with 9 bases left in between. The CDR3 sequence: CASSLGTTPYEQYF. CDR3 nucleotides: TGTGCCAGCAGCTTAGGGACTACGCCCTACGAGCAGTACTTC.

The V gene is TRBV2, the J gene TRBJ2-1, with a weak D call TRBD2 (6 bases). Trimming took 6 bases from V and 3 from J, leaving 6 bases between them. The CDR3 totals 12 residues. Looked up from germline, CDR1 is SNHLY and CDR2 is FYNNEI. The CDR3 DNA is TGTGCCAGCAGGGAGGGCTACAATGAGCAGTTCTTC. Translation: CASREGYNEQFF. Together with reference TRBV2 and TRBJ2-1, the CDR3 gives the full variable domain: EPEVTQTPSHQVTQMGQEVILRCVPISNHLYFYWYRQILGQKVEFLVSFYNNEISEKSEIFDDQFSVERPDGSNFTLKIRSTKLEDSAMYFCASREGYNEQFFGPGTRLTVL.

This clone was recorded only once. The chain combines TRBV2 with TRBJ1-6; D possibly corresponds to TRBD1 (5 bases). V lost 5 bases and J 13 bases, leaving 15 bases between the germline ends. The CDR3 has 13 residues. The germline V gene encodes CDR1 SNHLY and CDR2 FYNNEI. In nucleotides, the CDR3 is TGTGCCAGCAGTAAGGACACCGTACTCCCCCTCCACTTT. It codes for CASSKDTVLPLHF.

The V and J genes are TRBV14 and TRBJ2-3, with 7 bases matching TRBD2. Trimming cost V 4 bases and J 2 bases; bases outside gene matches: 3. The CDR3 has 14 amino acids. Germline assignment: CDR1 SGHDN and CDR2 FVKESK. CDR3 bases: TGTGCCAGCAGCCGACTAGCTATCACAGATACGCAGTATTTT. Amino acids: CASSRLAITDTQYF.

The chain is built from TRBV28 and TRBJ2-1; D is unresolved. Germline CDR1 and CDR2: MDHEN and SYDVKM. The CDR3 runs 13 residues. The V end lost 3 bases, the J end lost 0 bases, and 3 bases lay between the germline ends. CDR3 sequence: CASSFSSYNEQFF. The CDR3 coding sequence is TGTGCCAGCAGTTTTAGCTCCTACAATGAGCAGTTCTTC.

The gene calls are TRBV18 and TRBJ2-5; D is ambiguous. The CDR3 has 13 residues. Germline V lookup: CDR1 KGHSH, CDR2 LQKENI. Trimming left V 3 bases short and J 4 bases short, with 9 bases between. The CDR3 sequence is CASSPRSGETQYF. CDR3 DNA: TGTGCCAGCTCACCCCGCTCCGGAGAGACCCAGTACTTC.

This rearrangement joins TRBV7-2 to TRBJ2-1, with a weak D call TRBD1 (5 bases). The V end was cut by 5 bases, the J end by 4 bases, with 18 bases between. Looked up from germline, CDR1 is SGHTA and CDR2 is FQGNSA. This CDR3 comprises 16 residues. DNA for the CDR3: TGTGCCAGCAGCCTTCAGACTTCAGGGCCGTACAATGAGCAGTTCTTC. The encoded protein is CASSLQTSGPYNEQFF.

The V and J genes are TRBV2 and TRBJ1-2, with D unclear. Trimming removed 5 bases from V and 8 bases from J, with 12 bases in between. The CDR3 is 12 residues long. CDR1 SNHLY and CDR2 FYNNEI come from the germline V gene. The CDR3 nucleotides are TGTGCCAGCAGTCAGGTCCCCGGCGGCTACACCTTC. As protein: CASSQVPGGYTF.

This clone was detected only a few times. The rearrangement joins TRBV7-8 to TRBJ2-2; possibly TRBD1 for D (5 bases). The CDR3 extends over 15 amino acids. The V and J ends lost 5 bases and 5 bases respectively, with 15 bases between them. Germline lookup yields CDR1 SGHVS and CDR2 FQNEAQ. The CDR3: CASSTRQLPTGELFF. The DNA for the CDR3 is TGTGCCAGCAGCACCCGACAGTTACCAACCGGGGAGCTGTTTTTT. Variable domain in full (rest from reference TRBV7-8 and TRBJ2-2): GAGVSQSPRYKVAKRGQDVALRCDPISGHVSLFWYQQALGQGPEFLTYFQNEAQLDKSGLPSDRFFAERPEGSVSTLKIQRTQQEDSAVYLCASSTRQLPTGELFFGEGSRLTVL.

The J gene is TRBJ1-6, the V gene TRBV28, with TRBD1 as a possible D gene (5 bases). Trimming took 8 bases from V and 9 from J, leaving 11 bases between them. Germline values: CDR1 MDHEN, CDR2 SYDVKM. This CDR3 is built from 12 residues. The CDR3 reads CASRGRSSPLHF. The CDR3, as DNA: TGTGCCAGCCGGGGGAGGAGTTCACCCCTCCACTTT.

The V gene is TRBV9, the J gene TRBJ1-4; TRBD1 is a possible D gene (5 bases). Germline CDR1 SGDLS, CDR2 YYNGEE. V lost 0 bases and J 3 bases, leaving 9 bases between the germline ends. The CDR3 is made up of 15 amino acids. This CDR3 is CASSVGVRANEKLFF. Here the CDR3 DNA reads TGTGCCAGCAGCGTAGGAGTCAGGGCTAATGAAAAACTGTTTTTT.

This chain uses TRBV7-8 with TRBJ1-4; 7 bases align to TRBD1. The CDR3 has 14 residues. CDR1 and CDR2 (germline): SGHVS, FQNEAQ. J lost 3 bases, V lost 5 bases, and 3 bases had no gene match. In DNA, the CDR3 is TGTGCCAGCAGCCGACAGGGATCTAATGAAAAACTGTTTTTT. It encodes CASSRQGSNEKLFF. The variable domain in full, with the rest retrieved from reference TRBV7-8 and TRBJ1-4, is GAGVSQSPRYKVAKRGQDVALRCDPISGHVSLFWYQQALGQGPEFLTYFQNEAQLDKSGLPSDRFFAERPEGSVSTLKIQRTQQEDSAVYLCASSRQGSNEKLFFGSGTQLSVL.

The chain has TRBV7-2 and TRBJ1-2, with 7 bases lining up with TRBD1. The CDR3 is 14 residues long. With 4 bases clipped from V and 6 bases from J, the junction kept 8 bases outside the gene matches. Looked up from germline, CDR1 is SGHTA and CDR2 is FQGNSA. The CDR3 reads CASSSRQGSNGYTF. The CDR3 bases are TGTGCCAGCAGCTCCAGACAGGGATCTAATGGCTACACCTTC.

V and J are TRBV28 and TRBJ1-2; no firm D call. In germline, CDR1 is MDHEN, CDR2 SYDVKM. V was pared by 6 bases and J by 4 bases, with 12 bases between. The CDR3 totals 13 residues. CDR3 nucleotide sequence: TGTGCCAGCAGCAGAGGGCCCGGCTATGGCTACACCTTC. Its protein is CASSRGPGYGYTF.

V is TRBV5-1 and J is TRBJ2-5, with 7 bases that match TRBD1. Trimming at V came to 5 bases and at J to 2 bases, leaving 6 bases not matched to a gene. Looked up from germline, CDR1 is SGHRS and CDR2 is YFSETQ. The CDR3 loop spans 14 amino acids. The CDR3 sequence: CASRLTGAQETQYF. The CDR3 nucleotides read TGCGCCAGCAGACTTACAGGGGCTCAAGAGACCCAGTACTTC.

The rearrangement links TRBV5-1 to TRBJ1-2, with D possibly TRBD1 on 5 matching bases. The CDR3 runs to 15 residues. The germline V and J ends were trimmed by 3 bases and 4 bases, with 16 bases remaining between them. The germline V gene encodes CDR1 SGHRS and CDR2 YFSETQ. The CDR3 region is CASSSQASYGYGYTF. Here the CDR3 DNA reads TGCGCCAGCAGCTCACAGGCCAGTTACGGCTATGGCTACACCTTC.

This clone has only one observation. V gene TRBV18 combines with J gene TRBJ2-1, with a weak D call TRBD1 (6 bases). V lost 3 bases, J lost 5 bases, and 14 bases lay in between. The CDR3 contains 15 residues. From germline, CDR1 is KGHSH and CDR2 LQKENI. The CDR3 loop reads CASSPPRGGNNEQFF. The CDR3 bases are TGTGCCAGCTCACCGCCCAGGGGTGGAAACAATGAGCAGTTCTTC.

The CDR3 reads CASSLGQANTEAFF. The DNA of the CDR3 is TGTGCCAGCAGCTTAGGGCAGGCGAACACTGAAGCTTTCTTT. V usage is TRBV11-2 and J usage is TRBJ1-1; D is ambiguous. The CDR3 has 14 residues. With 1 base removed from V and 1 base from J, the gap between germline ends came to 7 bases. The V gene's germline CDR1 is SGHAT and CDR2 FQNNGV.

The chain employs TRBV29-1 and TRBJ2-7; D may be TRBD1 (6 bases). Germline V gene data show CDR1 as SQVTM and CDR2 as ANQGSEA. This CDR3 comprises 14 residues. Trimming pared 5 bases from V and 2 bases from J, leaving 16 bases between. The DNA of the CDR3 is TGCAGCGTTTGGGACAATCTTCCTCCCTACGAGCAGTACTTC. Protein product: CSVWDNLPPYEQYF.

In this sample, this clone turned up once. The CDR3 region is CAISESAGTNYGYTF. CDR3 sequence (DNA): TGTGCCATCAGTGAGTCGGCAGGAACTAACTATGGCTACACCTTC. This sequence joins TRBV10-3 and TRBJ1-2; D unclear. There are 15 residues in the CDR3. In germline, CDR1 is ENHRY, CDR2 SYGVKD. Trimming shortened V by 0 bases and J by 0 bases, and 8 bases separated the two germline ends.